The next 15 T cell receptor beta chains were all read from a single sample in a study of response to subunit inactivated influenza vaccine. A single record per CDR3 protein comes from TCRdb applying MiXCR to the RT-PCR reads. The sample carries around 250,000 distinct CDR3 sequences, 9.5% to 15% recorded once. Here the sequenced sample was non-naive T cells sorted from PBMCs, taken around 14 days before vaccination. The receptors originated from a man between 50 and 59 years old who received an inactivated influenza vaccine.

As to this clonotype: A much larger clone lies a single base off, so this may be a read error. This rearrangement joins TRBV28 to TRBJ2-1; D tentatively fits TRBD1 or TRBD2 (6 bases each). There are 17 residues in the CDR3. Germline loops: CDR1 MDHEN, CDR2 SYDVKM. The CDR3 DNA reads as TGTGCCAGCAGTTTACTTTCCAGGGGACTCCTTGTCAATGTGCAGTTCTTC. Translated, it gives CASSLLSRGLLVNVQFF.

CDR3: CASSTDREVYGYTF. As DNA, the CDR3 is TGTGCCAGCAGTACCGACAGGGAGGTCTATGGCTACACCTTC. V is TRBV6-2 or TRBV6-3 and J is TRBJ1-2; 7 nucleotides match TRBD1. J gave up 4 bases and V 5 bases, and 7 bases lay outside the gene matches. Germline CDR1 reads MNHEY; CDR2 reads SVGEGT. This CDR3 comprises 14 residues.

There are a few counts of this clonotype. The CDR3, as DNA: TGTGCCAGCAGTGTGCCTCAGTTGAATGAGCAGTTCTTC. This gives the protein CASSVPQLNEQFF. The rearrangement joins TRBV12-3 or TRBV12-4 to TRBJ2-1; D remains ambiguous. V was pared by 5 bases and J by 7 bases, with 12 bases between. The CDR3 contains 13 residues.

This sequence joins TRBV6-6 and TRBJ1-1; possible D gene TRBD1, 6 bases. Germline CDR1 and CDR2: MNHNY and SVGAGI (reference sequence). There are 13 residues in the CDR3. With 8 bases removed from V and 4 bases from J, the gap between germline ends came to 14 bases. The CDR3 region has the DNA TGTGCCAGCGAAGTGACAGGCGGCACTGAAGCTTTCTTT. Translation: CASEVTGGTEAFF.

This clonotype has a handful of counts. The chain has TRBV20-1 and TRBJ2-3, with 10 positions matching TRBD2. The junction had 3 bases not matched to a gene; V was cut back by 4 bases and J by 5 bases. Germline assignment: CDR1 DFQATT and CDR2 SNEGSKA (reference sequence). CDR3 length: 13 residues. The chain's CDR3 is CSATGTSVDTQYF. The CDR3 DNA reads TGCAGTGCTACCGGGACTAGCGTAGATACGCAGTATTTT.

This clonotype appeared many times. V gene TRBV11-2 combines with J gene TRBJ2-7; D unresolved. Germline assignment: CDR1 SGHAT and CDR2 FQNNGV. Between the trimmed V and J ends, which lost 1 base and 7 bases, there was a span of 11 bases. CDR3 size: 13 residues. Written as DNA, the CDR3 is TGTGCCAGCAGCTTAGTTGGGGTGGGGGAGCAGTACTTC. This encodes CASSLVGVGEQYF. Together with reference TRBV11-2 and TRBJ2-7, the CDR3 gives the full variable domain: EAGVAQSPRYKIIEKRQSVAFWCNPISGHATLYWYQQILGQGPKLLIQFQNNGVVDDSQLPKDRFSAERLKGVDSTLKIQPAKLEDSAVYLCASSLVGVGEQYFGPGTRLTVT.

This clonotype was picked up a small number of times. The gene calls are TRBV20-1 and TRBJ2-1; 8 positions agree with TRBD1. V shed 5 bases, J shed 8 bases, and the junction held 8 bases outside the gene matches. Germline V gene sequence: CDR1 DFQATT, CDR2 SNEGSKA (reference sequence). This CDR3 contains 13 residues. CDR3 sequence (DNA): TGCAGTGCTTTCCGGACGACAGGGGATGAGCAGTTCTTC. Translating it yields CSAFRTTGDEQFF.

The V call is TRBV7-2, the J call TRBJ2-1; no definite D call. The ends were cut back, 3 bases at V and 9 bases at J, with 15 bases in the middle. The CDR3 spans 14 residues. Germline V gene lookup returns CDR1 SGHTA and CDR2 FQGNSA. The CDR3 nucleotides are TGTGCCAGCAGCTTCATTTACACGAGCCGTGAGCAGTTCTTC. The encoded protein is CASSFIYTSREQFF.

This clonotype was counted at least ten times. The V gene is TRBV7-9, the J gene TRBJ2-5, with 7 positions matching TRBD2. The CDR3 has 15 amino acids. Germline trimming cut 1 base from V and 0 bases from J; bases unmatched to any gene: 2. Germline CDR1 and CDR2: SEHNR and FQNEAQ (reference sequence). CDR3 bases: TGTGCCAGCAGCTTAGAAGGACTAGACCAAGAGACCCAGTACTTC. Residues: CASSLEGLDQETQYF.

The J gene is TRBJ2-1, the V gene TRBV7-3, with D possibly being TRBD1 or TRBD2 (6 bases each). The V gene lost 5 bases and the J gene lost 9 bases, with 14 bases spanning the gap. Germline CDR1 SGHTA, CDR2 FQGTGA. This CDR3 spans 13 amino acids. The CDR3 coding sequence is TGTGCCAGCAGCCCCCCGGGGGCGGTTGAGCAGTTCTTC. Amino acids: CASSPPGAVEQFF.

This clonotype has at least ten counts. The chain couples TRBV11-2 to TRBJ1-2, with 7 bases lining up with TRBD1. CDR3 size: 13 residues. V trimming: 4 bases; J trimming: 2 bases; junction bases outside the gene matches: 1. Looked up from germline, CDR1 is SGHAT and CDR2 is FQNNGV. CDR3 loop: CASSSGQNYGYTF. In DNA form, the CDR3 reads TGTGCCAGCAGCTCGGGACAGAACTATGGCTACACCTTC. The full variable domain, completed using reference TRBV11-2 and TRBJ1-2, is EAGVAQSPRYKIIEKRQSVAFWCNPISGHATLYWYQQILGQGPKLLIQFQNNGVVDDSQLPKDRFSAERLKGVDSTLKIQPAKLEDSAVYLCASSSGQNYGYTFGSGTRLTVV.

A few counts support this clonotype. J is TRBJ2-1 and V is TRBV27; no reliable D call. V was shortened by 3 bases and J by 5 bases, with 14 bases between the two germline ends. Germline values: CDR1 MNHEY, CDR2 SMNVEV (reference sequence). The CDR3 is 15 residues long. CDR3 sequence (DNA): TGTGCCAGCAGTTTTTTTGGAGCGAGCCACAATGAGCAGTTCTTC. This codes for CASSFFGASHNEQFF.

The rearrangement links TRBV18 to TRBJ2-5; D is uncertain. This CDR3 region has 14 residues. V was trimmed by 0 bases and J by 3 bases, leaving 8 bases between them. The germline V gene encodes CDR1 KGHSH and CDR2 LQKENI. CDR3: CASSPPALKETQYF. CDR3 sequence (DNA): TGTGCCAGCTCACCACCCGCACTAAAAGAGACCCAGTACTTC.

The J gene is TRBJ2-4, the V gene TRBV7-9, with 7 bases lining up with TRBD1. The germline CDR1 and CDR2 sequences are SEHNR and FQNEAQ (reference sequence). This CDR3 spans 17 amino acids. Germline trimming cut 5 bases from V and 3 bases from J; bases unmatched to any gene: 13. CDR3 sequence (DNA): TGTGCCAGCAGCCGAGGACAGGCAAGCTCGGGCAAAAACATTCAGTACTTC. This gives the protein CASSRGQASSGKNIQYF.

The rearrangement links TRBV20-1 to TRBJ1-2; D may be TRBD1 (5 bases). V was pared by 5 bases and J by 5 bases, with 9 bases between. This CDR3 has 11 amino acids. CDR1 and CDR2 (germline): DFQATT, SNEGSKA (reference sequence). The CDR3, as DNA: TGCAGTGCTCCGGGACGGTATGGCTACACCTTC. It translates to CSAPGRYGYTF.